This is a list of T cell receptor beta chains from one sample in a study of T cell repertoires in aging, cancer and after chemotherapy. TCRdb fed the multiplex PCR reads into MiXCR, producing one record per CDR3 protein. The profile covers about 12,000 distinct CDR3 sequences, with 35% appearing a single time and just over 6.5% taken by the ten largest. Sequenced material: blood. The receptors derive from a human donor in good health. The donor label of this sample is uncertain. CDR3s include the opening cysteine and the closing phenylalanine or tryptophan. A D gene is named only where the DNA matches it firmly. Some rows mark clone size as missing; the rest say once, few, many or name a class of expanded clone.

v_call,clone_size,j_call,d_call,cdr3_nt,cdr3_aa
TRBV6-5,-,TRBJ2-3,TRBD2,TGTGCCAGCAGTCGACTAGCGGGGGGCACAGATACGCAGTATTTT,CASSRLAGGTDTQYF
TRBV6-1,-,TRBJ2-3,TRBD1,TGTGCCAGCAGTTACCCGGACAGGGGCGCAGATACGCAGTATTTT,CASSYPDRGADTQYF
TRBV6-1,-,TRBJ1-2,TRBD1,TGTGCCAGCACTTCGACAGGGTGGGGCTACACCTTC,CASTSTGWGYTF
TRBV5-6,-,TRBJ2-7,TRBD2,TGCGCCAGCAGCTTGGGGGGGATGGCCTACGAGCAGTACTTC,CASSLGGMAYEQYF
TRBV6-2/TRBV6-3,-,TRBJ2-1,-,TGTGCCAGCAGCAGGGGGGGGGGGGGTACTAATGAGCAGTTCTTC,CASSRGGGGTNEQFF
TRBV19,medium-sized,TRBJ2-1,TRBD1,TGTGCCAGTAGTATGGCAGGGGGTCCCAATGAGCAGTTCTTC,CASSMAGGPNEQFF
TRBV18,-,TRBJ2-7,TRBD2,TGTGCCAGCTCGCCACTAGCGGGAGAAGGCTACGAGCAGTACTTC,CASSPLAGEGYEQYF
TRBV30,few,TRBJ2-3,-,TGTGCCTCCCAGGCTGAGGTCAACACAGATACGCAGTATTTT,CASQAEVNTDTQYF
TRBV6-2/TRBV6-3,-,TRBJ1-5,-,TGTGCCAGCAGCTATAACAGCAATCAGCCCCAGCATTTT,CASSYNSNQPQHF
TRBV6-5,few,TRBJ2-3,-,TGTGCCAGCAGCAGGGGAACAGATACGCAGTATTTT,CASSRGTDTQYF
TRBV6-6,few,TRBJ2-2,-,TGTGCCAGCAGTTACTCCGACACTAACACCGGGGAGCTGTTTTTT,CASSYSDTNTGELFF
TRBV5-3,-,TRBJ1-2,-,TGCGCCAGCAGCTCAGGGGAGCCGGGCTATGGCTACACCTTC,CASSSGEPGYGYTF
TRBV6-5,-,TRBJ1-1,-,TGTGCCAGCAGTTTGGCAGAGAACACTGAAGCTTTCTTT,CASSLAENTEAFF
TRBV11-3,-,TRBJ2-1,-,TGTGCCAGCAGCTTAGTGGGAGACTCCTACAATGAGCAGTTCTTC,CASSLVGDSYNEQFF
TRBV29-1,medium-sized,TRBJ2-3,TRBD2,TGCAGCTCCCGGACTAGCGGGAGCACAGATACGCAGTATTTT,CSSRTSGSTDTQYF
TRBV12-3/TRBV12-4,-,TRBJ1-1,TRBD1,TGTGCCAGCAGAAAAACCGGGACAGGGGCCGCTGAAGCTTTCTTT,CASRKTGTGAAEAFF
TRBV30,few,TRBJ2-5,TRBD2,TGTGCCTACGTAGGACTAGCGGGTAGAAAGACCCAGTACTTC,CAYVGLAGRKTQYF